This T cell receptor beta chain was identified during a study of T cell repertoires in cytomegalovirus infection. Study conclusions and caveats: Dominating the ex vivo response were HLA-C-restricted CMV-specific TCR beta clonotypes. Adding up the frequency of public TCR beta families identified people who carried CMV plus the relevant HLA.

TCRdb analysed the reads with MiXCR anew, one entry per CDR3 protein. This table has some 680,000 distinct CDR3 sequences, under 40% appearing once. With V trimmed by 2 bases and J by 0 bases, 13 bases remained unmatched. This CDR3 has 19 residues. Per germline, CDR1 SGHTA and CDR2 FQGNSA. This clonotype was recorded a few times. Its antigen remains unknown. The material sequenced was PBMCs. The source of this sequence is a human donor in good health (CMV status not recorded). Some clones in this sample may be carry-over from other donors' samples. This chain links TRBV7-2 with TRBJ2-7, with 10 bases lining up with TRBD2. The CDR3 reads CASSLMMMQREGNSYEQYF. As DNA, the CDR3 is TGTGCCAGCAGCTTAATGATGATGCAGCGGGAGGGGAACTCCTACGAGCAGTACTTC. The variable domain in full, completed from reference TRBV7-2 and TRBJ2-7, reads GAGVSQSPSNKVTEKGKDVELRCDPISGHTALYWYRQSLGQGLEFLIYFQGNSAPDKSGLPSDRFSAERTGGSVSTLTIQRTQQEDSAVYLCASSLMMMQREGNSYEQYFGPGTRLTVT.